These T cell receptor beta chains were read from a single sample in a study of T cell responses to AZD1222 COVID-19 vaccine. Clones were sequenced by immunoSEQ multiplex PCR, and TCRdb holds only the in-frame ones, with some missing. Counted here are about 110,000 clones, about 81% occurring once; the ten biggest clones make up roughly 5%. The sample consisted of peripheral blood, taken on day 0 of AZD1222 vaccination. The origin of the receptors is an adult in good health. The CDR3 runs from the conserved cysteine through the conserved F or W. The D gene is left open where the match is weak. Only part of the rows carry a size: once, few, many, or a class if the clone is expanded.

J gene,clone size,D gene,V gene,CDR3 DNA,CDR3 protein
TRBJ2-3,.,.,TRBV7-2,TGTGCCAGCAGCTTATCCGCCGCAACAGATACGCAGTATTTT,CASSLSAATDTQYF
TRBJ2-3,.,.,TRBV10-3,TGTGCCATCAGTGAGCCAGGTGGCACAGATACGCAGTATTTT,CAISEPGGTDTQYF
TRBJ2-5,.,.,TRBV7-2,TGTGCCAGCAGCTCTAACCGAGGGGGGTATCAAGAGACCCAGTACTTC,CASSSNRGGYQETQYF
TRBJ2-1,.,.,TRBV5-4,TGTGCCAGCAGCTCGAGACGGACTAACTACAATGAGCAGTTCTTC,CASSSRRTNYNEQFF
TRBJ2-3,.,TRBD2,TRBV9,TGTGCCAGCAGCGCCAGCGGGGTCCCGCGGGATACGCAGTATTTT,CASSASGVPRDTQYF
TRBJ2-3,.,TRBD1,TRBV29-1,TGCAGCGTTGGAGGGGGCAGGGGGTTAATCCGATCTAGCACAGATACGCAGTATTTT,CSVGGGRGLIRSSTDTQYF
TRBJ1-3,.,TRBD1,TRBV18,TGTGCCAGCTCACCAACAGGGGAACCTGGAAACACCATATATTTT,CASSPTGEPGNTIYF
TRBJ1-1,few,.,TRBV6-5,TGTGCCAGCAGCACCAGGGGCACTGAAGCTTTCTTT,CASSTRGTEAFF
TRBJ2-1,.,.,TRBV6-5,TGTGCCAGCAGTTATACGAGGGTAACGACTCACAATGAGCAGTTCTTC,CASSYTRVTTHNEQFF
TRBJ1-5,.,.,TRBV5-1,TGCGCCAGCAGCTTGGACGGTAATCAGCCCCAGCATTTT,CASSLDGNQPQHF
TRBJ1-1,.,.,TRBV5-5,TGTGCCAGCAGACCCTTACGGAACACTGAAGCTTTCTTT,CASRPLRNTEAFF
TRBJ2-7,few,.,TRBV5-4,TGTGCCAGCAGCTTGGAGGACGAGCAGTACTTC,CASSLEDEQYF
TRBJ1-2,.,TRBD1,TRBV5-8,TGTGCCAGCAGCTTGTCCGGGACAGGGAACTATGGCTACACCTTC,CASSLSGTGNYGYTF
TRBJ2-1,.,.,TRBV11-3,TGTGCCAGCAGCCCCTCGGGAATAACTAACAATGAGCAGTTCTTC,CASSPSGITNNEQFF
TRBJ2-7,.,TRBD1,TRBV24-1,TGTGCCACCAGTGAAGGACAGGGGGCGCGGTCGGCCTACGAGCAGTACTTC,CATSEGQGARSAYEQYF
TRBJ2-4,once,.,TRBV9,TGTGCCAGCAGCGTAGGCCAGGCCCAAGCACACATTCAGTACTTC,CASSVGQAQAHIQYF
TRBJ1-4,.,.,TRBV4-1,TGCGCCAGCAGCCACGATCGCGCGGGTAATGAAAAACTGTTTTTT,CASSHDRAGNEKLFF
TRBJ1-4,.,.,TRBV28,TGTGCCAGCAGAGCGGGACCCCGGCATGAAAAACTGTTTTTT,CASRAGPRHEKLFF
TRBJ1-1,.,.,TRBV5-5,TGTGCCAGCAGCCCGGGCTCTATGGTCACTGAAGCTTTCTTT,CASSPGSMVTEAFF
TRBJ1-5,.,.,TRBV5-8,TGTGCCAGCAGCTTGTCAGTAACAAATCAGCCCCAGCATTTT,CASSLSVTNQPQHF
TRBJ1-1,.,.,TRBV6-2/TRBV6-3,TGTGCCAGCAGTTCACCCCAGGTTTTGAACACTGAAGCTTTCTTT,CASSSPQVLNTEAFF
TRBJ1-2,few,.,TRBV5-1,TGCGCCAGCAGCTTGGAGGCCAGGTCCAACTATGGCTACACCTTC,CASSLEARSNYGYTF
TRBJ2-7,few,TRBD2,TRBV6-6,TGTGCCAGCAGTCTAACTAGCGGGAGCTCCTACGAGCAGTACTTC,CASSLTSGSSYEQYF
TRBJ2-7,.,TRBD1,TRBV18,TGTGCCAGCTCACCTCCGGGACAGGGGGCTGGGGAGCAGTACTTC,CASSPPGQGAGEQYF
TRBJ1-6,.,TRBD1,TRBV18,TGTGCCAGCTCACCGACGGACAGGGGGCTCAATTCACCCCTCCACTTT,CASSPTDRGLNSPLHF
TRBJ2-1,.,TRBD2,TRBV9,TGTGCCAGCAGCCTCATAGCGGGAGGGCCTTCCAGCTCCTACAATGAGCAGTTCTTC,CASSLIAGGPSSSYNEQFF
TRBJ2-5,.,.,TRBV7-2,TGTGCCAGCAGCTTATCCAGGCGTGAGACCCAGTACTTC,CASSLSRRETQYF
TRBJ1-2,.,.,TRBV28,TGTGCCAGCAGTTTCCCGTTAGGGGGAGCTAACTATGGCTACACCTTC,CASSFPLGGANYGYTF
TRBJ1-5,.,.,TRBV7-9,TGTGCCAGCAGCTTTTTTGGGAGCAATCAGCCCCAGCATTTT,CASSFFGSNQPQHF